A selection of T cell receptor beta chains follows, all from one sample in a study of blood T cell repertoires in COVID-19. Libraries were prepared by immunoSEQ multiplex PCR; TCRdb keeps only in-frame clonotypes and omits some of them. The sample holds some 69,000 clones, 79% seen once. Material: peripheral blood. These TCRs come from a human donor in a cohort sampled during active COVID-19. Each CDR3 is given with its conserved first and last residue. D genes are given only for firm matches. Clone size is given for some rows only: seen once, a few or many times, or a class if the clone is expanded.

clone_size	j_call	d_call	v_call	cdr3_aa	cdr3_nt
-	TRBJ2-5	TRBD2	TRBV5-8	CASSLWTSGGEETQYF	TGTGCCAGCAGCCTGTGGACTAGCGGTGGGGAAGAGACCCAGTACTTC
-	TRBJ2-5	TRBD2	TRBV7-2	CASSLGRLAGGPKQETQYF	TGTGCCAGCAGCTTAGGTCGACTAGCGGGGGGGCCGAAGCAAGAGACCCAGTACTTC
-	TRBJ1-5	TRBD1	TRBV2	CASSDQPTGNNQPQHF	TGTGCCAGCAGTGACCAACCGACAGGGAACAATCAGCCCCAGCATTTT
-	TRBJ2-6	TRBD1	TRBV19	CASSLEGARGANVLTF	TGTGCCAGTAGTTTAGAGGGGGCGCGAGGGGCCAACGTCCTGACTTTC
-	TRBJ1-6	-	TRBV5-5	CASSLGDIYNSPLHF	TGTGCCAGCAGCTTGGGGGACATCTATAATTCACCCCTCCACTTT
-	TRBJ2-1	-	TRBV9	CASRGDWYNEQFF	TGTGCCAGCAGGGGGGACTGGTACAATGAGCAGTTCTTC
-	TRBJ2-7	-	TRBV9	CASSPIGAGPVYEQYF	TGTGCCAGCAGCCCCATAGGGGCCGGACCGGTCTACGAGCAGTACTTC
-	TRBJ2-5	TRBD1	TRBV29-1	CSVGTGGGGETQYF	TGCAGCGTTGGGACAGGGGGCGGAGGAGAGACCCAGTACTTC
-	TRBJ2-7	TRBD1	TRBV10-3	CAIMTPGGEQYF	TGTGCCATCATGACCCCAGGGGGCGAGCAGTACTTC
few	TRBJ2-2	-	TRBV11-2	CASSLDTRVGTGELFF	TGTGCCAGCAGCTTAGATACCAGGGTCGGCACCGGGGAGCTGTTTTTT